Presented here are 21 T cell receptor beta chains from one specimen sequenced in a study of cytomegalovirus exposure and HLA in healthy donors. The PCR employed 60 Vbeta primers together with 13 Jbeta primers. The assay was immunoSEQ multiplex PCR, and TCRdb's table has in-frame clones only and misses some. This table has about 77,000 clones, more than 75% appearing once. Material: PBMCs. These receptors were collected from a man aged 35 to 55 in good health and CMV-seronegative.

The chain links TRBV25-1 to TRBJ2-1; 8 positions agree with TRBD2. Germline-derived CDR1 and CDR2 are MGHDK and SYGVNS. Losses at the gene ends were 2 bases for V and 7 bases for J; bases not matched to a gene: 7. The length of the CDR3 is 15 residues. In DNA form, the CDR3 reads TGTGCCAGCAGTGAAAGGGCGGGGGGATCAAATGAGCAGTTCTTC. Its protein product is CASSERAGGSNEQFF.

This clone was seen once. Other nucleotide sequences in the sample specify the same CDR3. The genes are TRBV30 and TRBJ1-1; no firm D call. The CDR3 is 13 amino acids. Trimming cost V 3 bases and J 2 bases, with 10 bases left between them. Germline loops: CDR1 GTSNPN, CDR2 SVGIG (reference sequence). The CDR3 reads CAWSRTSNTEAFF. The CDR3 DNA sequence: TGTGCCTGGAGCCGTACGAGTAACACTGAAGCTTTCTTT.

This clone was picked up one time. The junction differs from germline at one of its ends, possibly a read error. The chain combines TRBV18 with TRBJ1-2; 8 nucleotides agree with TRBD1. The CDR3 spans 13 residues. Germline V gene data show CDR1 as KGHSH and CDR2 as LQKENI. DNA for the CDR3: TGTGCCAGCTCGCGACAGGGGAGGAATGGCTACCCCTTC. Translation gives CASSRQGRNGYPF. Variable domain in full (rest from reference TRBV18 and TRBJ1-2): NAGVMQNPRHLVRRRGQEARLRCSPMKGHSHVYWYRQLPEEGLKFMVYLQKENIIDESGMPKERFSAEFPKEGPSILRIQQVVRGDSAAYFCASSRQGRNGYPFGSGTRLTVV.

In this sample, this clone turned up once. The V call is TRBV15, the J call TRBJ1-1, with TRBD1 matching 9 bases. V lost 2 bases, J lost 6 bases, and 4 bases stayed unmatched. Germline assignment: CDR1 LNHNV and CDR2 YYDKDF (reference sequence). The CDR3 totals 14 residues. Here the CDR3 reads CATSRRDRVPEAFF. CDR3 DNA sequence: TGTGCCACCAGCAGAAGGGACAGGGTACCTGAAGCTTTCTTT.

The chain couples TRBV6-1 to TRBJ1-5, with D perhaps matching TRBD1 (6 bases). Trimming removed 4 bases from V and 0 bases from J, with 10 bases in between. Looked up from germline, CDR1 is MNHNS and CDR2 is SASEGT. CDR3 length: 15 residues. CDR3 residues: CASSGTANSNQPQHF. The CDR3 coding sequence is TGTGCCAGCAGTGGGACAGCAAATAGCAATCAGCCCCAGCATTTT.

The table lists this clone with a count of one. J is TRBJ1-3 and V is TRBV11-2; the D gene is possibly TRBD1 (6 bases). The CDR3 length is 19 residues. Trimming shortened V by 1 base and J by 0 bases, and 19 bases separated the two germline ends. CDR1 is SGHAT, CDR2 FQNNGV, per germline. CDR3 residues: CASSLAGRGLGSSGNTIYF. In nucleotides, the CDR3 is TGTGCCAGCAGCTTAGCCGGCAGGGGATTGGGAAGCTCTGGAAACACCATATATTTT.

The rearrangement joins TRBV19 to TRBJ1-5; D is unresolved. Germline V gene data show CDR1 as LNHDA and CDR2 as SQIVND (reference sequence). CDR3 length: 12 amino acids. Trimming left V 10 bases short and J 5 bases short, with 12 bases between. This CDR3 is CATAGSYQPQHF. The DNA of the CDR3 is TGTGCCACAGCCGGGAGTTATCAGCCCCAGCATTTT.

In this sample, this clone turned up a few times. The chain uses TRBV4-3 and TRBJ1-1; D is unclear. V was cut by 0 bases and J by 0 bases, with 8 bases left in between. Germline CDR1 reads LGHNA; CDR2 reads YSLEER. This CDR3 is 15 amino acids long. The CDR3, as DNA: TGCGCCAGCAGCCAAGATTGGAGGGTGAACACTGAAGCTTTCTTT. As protein: CASSQDWRVNTEAFF.

This chain connects TRBV5-4 to TRBJ2-1; 10 bases fit TRBD1. Germline V gene sequence: CDR1 SGHNT, CDR2 YYREEE (reference sequence). The V gene end was trimmed by 3 bases and the J gene end by 7 bases; junction bases not matched to a gene: 13. The CDR3 totals 17 residues. In DNA, the CDR3 is TGTGCCAGCAGCTCCTTAGGGGGGACAGGGGTAGTGAATGAGCAGTTCTTC. Its protein is CASSSLGGTGVVNEQFF.

This sequence joins TRBV7-8 and TRBJ1-5, with D hard to call. CDR3 length: 15 amino acids. V was pared by 4 bases and J by 7 bases, with 17 bases between. Germline CDR1 reads SGHVS; CDR2 reads FQNEAQ. The chain's CDR3 is CASSYHGGPQQPQHF. As DNA, the CDR3 is TGTGCCAGCAGCTATCACGGCGGTCCGCAACAGCCCCAGCATTTT.

In DNA form, the CDR3 reads TGTGCCAGCAGTTACAGGGGGAGCACCGGGGAGCTGTTTTTT. Amino acid sequence: CASSYRGSTGELFF. The V and J genes are TRBV6-5 and TRBJ2-2, with D maybe TRBD1 (6 bases). Per the germline V gene, CDR1 is MNHEY and CDR2 is SVGAGI. The CDR3 totals 14 residues. The V end lost 2 bases, the J end lost 4 bases, and 8 bases lay between the germline ends.

The genes are TRBV11-3 and TRBJ2-3; 8 positions match TRBD1. Germline V gene data show CDR1 as SGHNT and CDR2 as YENEEA. The V segment lost 5 bases and the J segment 2 bases; nucleotides outside the gene matches: 9. This CDR3 has 16 amino acids. CDR3 DNA: TGTGCCAGCAGCACGGGGCAGGGGGCTAACACAGATACGCAGTATTTT. Its protein product is CASSTGQGANTDTQYF.

The chain links TRBV6-5 to TRBJ1-6; unclear D gene. This CDR3 is 13 amino acids long. Germline V gene sequence: CDR1 MNHEY, CDR2 SVGAGI. With 0 bases removed from V and 10 bases from J, the gap between germline ends came to 7 bases. CDR3: CASSYSKPSPLHF. CDR3 coding DNA: TGTGCCAGCAGTTACTCGAAGCCCTCACCCCTCCACTTT.

The rearrangement joins TRBV15 to TRBJ2-1; no reliable D call. This CDR3 region has 13 residues. V was trimmed by 5 bases and J by 6 bases, leaving 11 bases between them. Germline V CDR1 and CDR2: LNHNV, YYDKDF (reference sequence). CDR3 in amino acids: CATSGLATNEQFF. The CDR3 DNA reads TGTGCCACCAGCGGGCTCGCAACCAATGAGCAGTTCTTC. Full variable domain (outside the CDR3, taken from reference TRBV15 and TRBJ2-1): DAMVIQNPRYQVTQFGKPVTLSCSQTLNHNVMYWYQQKSSQAPKLLFHYYDKDFNNEADTPDNFQSRRPNTSFCFLDIRSPGLGDTAMYLCATSGLATNEQFFGPGTRLTVL.

This chain connects TRBV6-1 to TRBJ1-3; weak D call: TRBD1 (5 bases). Per the germline V gene, CDR1 is MNHNS and CDR2 is SASEGT. V was clipped by 2 bases and J by 8 bases, with 10 bases between them. CDR3 length: 13 amino acids. CDR3 nucleotides: TGTGCCAGCAGTGAATCAGGGATACACACCATATATTTT. Its protein is CASSESGIHTIYF.

The J gene is TRBJ2-1, the V gene TRBV15, with 8 bases lining up with TRBD1. The CDR3 is 12 residues long. The V gene end was trimmed by 9 bases and the J gene end by 3 bases; junction bases not matched to a gene: 1. Germline loops: CDR1 LNHNV, CDR2 YYDKDF (reference sequence). In DNA form, the CDR3 reads TGTGCCACGGACAGGGACTACAATGAGCAGTTCTTC. Protein sequence: CATDRDYNEQFF.

This clone is classed as medium-sized. This chain uses TRBV7-9 with TRBJ1-1, with D maybe TRBD1 (5 bases). Per germline, CDR1 SEHNR and CDR2 FQNEAQ (reference sequence). Trimming stripped 3 bases from V and 5 bases from J, with 10 bases between. The CDR3 loop spans 13 amino acids. The DNA of the CDR3 is TGTGCCAGCAGCTTTACAGGAGATACTGAAGCTTTCTTT. This encodes CASSFTGDTEAFF.

The CDR3 coding sequence is TGCAGCGTCCGGACAGGGAGTAATGAAAAACTGTTTTTT. This encodes CSVRTGSNEKLFF. The V and J genes are TRBV29-1 and TRBJ1-4; 8 bases match TRBD1. The CDR3 sequence is 13 residues long. The germline gives CDR1 SQVTM, CDR2 ANQGSEA. The trim removed 6 bases at V and 4 bases at J, leaving 4 bases unmatched.

This clone was detected only a few times. The rearrangement links TRBV5-4 to TRBJ1-2; TRBD1 matches at 7 bases. From germline, CDR1 is SGHNT and CDR2 YYREEE (reference sequence). The CDR3 is made up of 14 amino acids. J lost 0 bases, V lost 5 bases, and 4 bases had no gene match. The CDR3 coding sequence is TGTGCCAGCAGGACAGGGACAGCTAACTATGGCTACACCTTC. Its translation is CASRTGTANYGYTF.

The J gene is TRBJ1-3, the V gene TRBV5-8, with 7 nucleotides matching TRBD1. V lost 4 bases and J lost 3; bases outside the gene matches: 7. The length of the CDR3 is 15 residues. In germline, CDR1 is SGHTS, CDR2 YDEGEE. The CDR3 spells CASSTGAYFGNTIYF. CDR3 sequence (DNA): TGTGCCAGCAGCACAGGGGCTTACTTTGGAAACACCATATATTTT.

The CDR3 reads CASSLVSPRTNEKLFF. CDR3 nucleotides: TGTGCCAGCAGCTTAGTTTCCCCCAGAACTAATGAAAAACTGTTTTTT. J is TRBJ1-4 and V is TRBV7-8; D gene uncertain. CDR1 is SGHVS and CDR2 is FQNEAQ in the germline V gene. CDR3 size: 16 residues. With 1 base removed from V and 1 base from J, the gap between germline ends came to 10 bases. The full variable domain, rest sourced from reference TRBV7-8 and TRBJ1-4, is GAGVSQSPRYKVAKRGQDVALRCDPISGHVSLFWYQQALGQGPEFLTYFQNEAQLDKSGLPSDRFFAERPEGSVSTLKIQRTQQEDSAVYLCASSLVSPRTNEKLFFGSGTQLSVL.